One and the same sample provided the 26 T cell receptor beta chains below, sequenced in a study of blood T cells in healthy people across ages. PCR was performed a second time for about 6 to 11 cycles using a sample-barcoded 5' primer and a J-beta primer mix. TCRdb called the 5' RACE reads again in MiXCR, with one record for every CDR3 protein. The table records roughly 2 million distinct CDR3 sequences, roughly 49% of them present only once. The sample taken for sequencing was blood. The receptors shown here come from a middle-aged woman in good health.

This chain links TRBV20-1 with TRBJ2-4, with 8 bases that match TRBD1. CDR3 size: 14 residues. V was pared by 6 bases and J by 0 bases, with 4 bases of the junction left unmatched. Germline CDR1 reads DFQATT; CDR2 reads SNEGSKA (reference sequence). CDR3 in amino acids: CSAGDRRAKNIQYF. CDR3 bases: TGCAGTGCCGGGGACAGGAGAGCCAAAAACATTCAGTACTTC.

This clonotype was detected a few times. This sequence joins TRBV7-9 and TRBJ1-1, with unresolved D. Trimming removed 2 bases at V and 0 bases at J, with 10 bases between. The CDR3 runs to 15 residues. Germline CDR1 is SEHNR and CDR2 is FQNEAQ (reference sequence). This CDR3 reads CASSLHTSMNTEAFF. CDR3 nucleotides: TGTGCCAGCAGCTTACATACGAGCATGAACACTGAAGCTTTCTTT.

The V gene is TRBV27, the J gene TRBJ2-3, with D hard to call. The CDR3 runs to 13 residues. CDR1 and CDR2 (germline): MNHEY, SMNVEV (reference sequence). The V end lost 3 bases, the J end lost 4 bases, and 8 bases lay between the germline ends. CDR3 sequence (DNA): TGTGCCAGCAGTTTCGTTGGGGCAGATACGCAGTATTTT. Translated, it gives CASSFVGADTQYF.

Only a few counts were recorded for this clonotype. The J gene is TRBJ2-7, the V gene TRBV28; tentative D call: TRBD2 (6 bases). The CDR3 is 12 residues long. Looked up from germline, CDR1 is MDHEN and CDR2 is SYDVKM. V was shortened by 7 bases and J by 5 bases, with 12 bases between the two germline ends. In nucleotides, the CDR3 is TGTGCCAGCACCGGGACTCCGCACGAGCAGTACTTC. It codes for CASTGTPHEQYF.

The rearrangement joins TRBV5-6 to TRBJ2-1; weak D call: TRBD2 (6 bases). Germline-derived CDR1 and CDR2 are SGHDT and YYEEEE. The CDR3 has 13 residues. Trimming took 3 bases from V and 9 from J, leaving 13 bases between them. CDR3 sequence: CASSWGTEGEQFF. The CDR3 DNA sequence: TGTGCCAGCAGCTGGGGGACGGAGGGTGAGCAGTTCTTC.

In the case of this clonotype: This clone may be a read error of a much larger clone one base away. The CDR3, as DNA: TGTGCCATCATTGATTTGGGTTACGAGCAGTACTTC. It is translated as CAIIDLGYEQYF. This chain connects TRBV10-3 to TRBJ2-4; D unresolved. The last part of the DNA fits TRBJ2-7 better; the J call may be wrong. The CDR3 sequence is 12 residues long. CDR1 ENHRY and CDR2 SYGVKD come from the germline V gene.

This clonotype was seen only once. The V call is TRBV21-1, the J call TRBJ2-7. TRBV21-1 is described as a pseudogene. The CDR3 contains 16 residues. DNA of the CDR3: TGTGCCAGCACTCATTACAGAGCTACCTATCAATACGAGCAGTACTTC. Its protein product is CASTHYRATYQYEQYF.

CDR3 residues: CASSQVASGGAIDTGELFF. CDR3 sequence (DNA): TGCGCCAGCAGCCAAGTTGCTAGCGGGGGGGCTATTGACACCGGGGAGCTGTTTTTT. This chain connects TRBV4-3 to TRBJ2-2; 12 bases agree with TRBD2. Germline CDR1 LGHNA, CDR2 YSLEER. V was clipped by 1 base and J by 3 bases; unmatched bases: 9. The CDR3 totals 19 residues.

V usage is TRBV14 and J usage is TRBJ1-4; D possibly corresponds to TRBD1 (5 bases). V was trimmed by 1 base and J by 6 bases, leaving 9 bases between them. This CDR3 is built from 14 residues. Per the germline V gene, CDR1 is SGHDN and CDR2 is FVKESK. CDR3 in DNA: TGTGCCAGCAGCCAAGCGTTGGGGGATGAAAAACTGTTTTTT. Translated, it gives CASSQALGDEKLFF. Based on the CDR3 plus reference TRBV14 and TRBJ1-4, the full variable domain is EAGVTQFPSHSVIEKGQTVTLRCDPISGHDNLYWYRRVMGKEIKFLLHFVKESKQDESGMPNNRFLAERTGGTYSTLKVQPAELEDSGVYFCASSQALGDEKLFFGSGTQLSVL.

This sequence joins TRBV7-2 and TRBJ2-1, with a tentative D call TRBD2 (6 bases). This CDR3 contains 16 residues. Germline CDR1 SGHTA, CDR2 FQGNSA. With 5 bases removed from V and 7 bases from J, the gap between germline ends came to 21 bases. This CDR3 reads CASSPRLDWGSNEQFF. The CDR3 DNA reads as TGTGCCAGCAGCCCAAGACTAGATTGGGGTAGTAATGAGCAGTTCTTC.

V and J are TRBV7-8 and TRBJ2-7, with 7 positions matching TRBD2. The V and J ends lost 1 base and 0 bases, in that order; junction bases with no gene match: 3. The germline V gene has CDR1 SGHVS and CDR2 FQNEAQ. The CDR3 extends over 15 amino acids. CDR3 sequence: CASSLELAASYEQYF. DNA for the CDR3: TGTGCCAGCAGCTTAGAGCTAGCGGCCTCCTACGAGCAGTACTTC. The full variable domain, in which reference TRBV7-8 and TRBJ2-7 provide the parts outside the CDR3, is GAGVSQSPRYKVAKRGQDVALRCDPISGHVSLFWYQQALGQGPEFLTYFQNEAQLDKSGLPSDRFFAERPEGSVSTLKIQRTQQEDSAVYLCASSLELAASYEQYFGPGTRLTVT.

The table lists this clonotype with a few counts. This chain joins TRBV20-1 and TRBJ2-3, with 7 bases aligning to TRBD1. Per germline, CDR1 DFQATT and CDR2 SNEGSKA (reference sequence). V gave up 6 bases and J gave up 2 bases; unmatched junction bases: 8. The CDR3 totals 14 residues. The CDR3 nucleotides are TGCAGTGCCCCTCCGGGACAGCCCACAGATACGCAGTATTTT. Its translation is CSAPPGQPTDTQYF.

This clonotype was found a few times. CDR3: CSVPLEGQANYGYTF. The CDR3 bases are TGCAGCGTTCCCCTAGAGGGGCAAGCTAACTATGGCTACACCTTC. This sequence joins TRBV29-1 and TRBJ1-2; D is possibly TRBD1 (5 bases). Germline loops: CDR1 SQVTM, CDR2 ANQGSEA. This CDR3 has 15 residues. V was trimmed by 5 bases and J by 0 bases, leaving 16 bases between them.

The chain recombines TRBV18 with TRBJ2-1, with 9 nucleotides matching TRBD2. In germline, CDR1 is KGHSH, CDR2 LQKENI. The CDR3 covers 16 residues. Trimming took 8 bases from V and 4 from J; bases not matched to a gene: 12. This CDR3 reads CASSPLAGGPYNEQFF. In DNA form, the CDR3 reads TGTGCCAGCAGCCCCTTGGCGGGGGGGCCTTACAATGAGCAGTTCTTC.

The chain employs TRBV27 and TRBJ2-3, with D perhaps TRBD2 (6 bases). The CDR3 consists of 15 residues. Trimming shortened V by 7 bases and J by 6 bases, and 20 bases separated the two germline ends. Germline CDR1 reads MNHEY; CDR2 reads SMNVEV (reference sequence). CDR3 nucleotides: TGTGCCAGCAACCTCCGGAGGGCTTCATGGGATACGCAGTATTTT. It codes for CASNLRRASWDTQYF.

This chain links TRBV6-5 with TRBJ2-1; tentative D call: TRBD1 (6 bases). The CDR3 consists of 12 residues. CDR1 and CDR2 from the germline V gene are MNHEY and SVGAGI. V was trimmed by 6 bases and J by 8 bases, leaving 11 bases between them. CDR3 sequence: CASSTRGYEQFF. CDR3 coding DNA: TGTGCCAGCAGCACTAGGGGGTATGAGCAGTTCTTC.

A single count supports this clonotype. The CDR3 coding sequence is TGTGCCAGCAGTATTGCTGCGGGGGGTGGCACCGGGGAGCTGTTTTTT. Its translation is CASSIAAGGGTGELFF. The chain employs TRBV7-9 and TRBJ2-2; 8 nucleotides match TRBD2. This CDR3 has 16 residues. Per the germline V gene, CDR1 is SEHNR and CDR2 is FQNEAQ (reference sequence). Unmatched junction bases numbered 10, after V lost 6 bases and J lost 4 bases.

A remark on this clonotype: A junction boundary mismatches the germline segment, possibly from a read error. V gene TRBV6-6 combines with J gene TRBJ1-5; 7 bases fit TRBD1. The length of the CDR3 is 16 residues. The germline gives CDR1 MNHNY, CDR2 SVGAGI (reference sequence). CDR3 residues: CASRLGTAYSKQPQHF. DNA of the CDR3: TGTGCCAGCAGACTGGGGACAGCTTATAGCAAGCAGCCCCAGCATTTT.

The sample holds a few counts of this clonotype. CDR3 sequence (DNA): TGTGCCAGCAGCCGAGCGGCGGACTACGAGCAGTACTTC. Its protein product is CASSRAADYEQYF. This chain uses TRBV11-1 with TRBJ2-7, with D tentatively TRBD2 (5 bases). Per germline, CDR1 SGHAT and CDR2 FQDESV (reference sequence). Deletions cut 5 bases from V and 3 bases from J, with 11 bases between. CDR3 length equals 13 residues.

V gene TRBV6-6 combines with J gene TRBJ2-6; no clear D. From germline, CDR1 is MNHNY and CDR2 SVGAGI (reference sequence). The CDR3 runs 14 residues. Trimming took off 6 bases at V and 6 bases at J, with 12 bases between the two ends. The CDR3 DNA follows: TGTGCCAGCAGGAGCACGACAACGGCCAACGTCCTGACTTTC. It yields the protein CASRSTTTANVLTF.

Regarding this clonotype: One end of the junction does not line up with germline, which may come from a read error. The chain employs TRBV28 and TRBJ2-7; the D gene is possibly TRBD1 (6 bases). Germline values: CDR1 MDHEN, CDR2 SYDVKM. This CDR3 is built from 10 residues. The CDR3 region is CACRGHEQYF. The CDR3 DNA sequence: TGTGCCTGCAGGGGCCACGAGCAGTACTTC. Supplemented by reference TRBV28 and TRBJ2-7, the full variable domain reads DVKVTQSSRYLVKRTGEKVFLECVQDMDHENMFWYRQDPGLGLRLIYFSYDVKMKEKGDIPEGYSVSREKKERFSLILESASTNQTSMYLCACRGHEQYFGPGTRLTVT.

The gene calls are TRBV27 and TRBJ2-1; D gene uncertain. CDR3 length equals 15 residues. Germline-derived CDR1 and CDR2 are MNHEY and SMNVEV (reference sequence). V lost 6 bases and J lost 8, with 20 bases in between. In DNA form, the CDR3 reads TGTGCCAGCAGCACGGCCCCTTCCCTGTACGATGAGCAGTTCTTC. Protein sequence: CASSTAPSLYDEQFF.

The chain has TRBV5-1 and TRBJ2-4; 7 nucleotides align to TRBD1. From germline, CDR1 is SGHRS and CDR2 YFSETQ. The CDR3 runs 18 residues. The V gene end was trimmed by 2 bases and the J gene end by 0 bases; junction bases not matched to a gene: 11. CDR3 bases: TGCGCCAGCAGCTTAGGGGACAGACCTCCTTTAGCCAAAAACATTCAGTACTTC. As protein: CASSLGDRPPLAKNIQYF.

The chain links TRBV6-1 to TRBJ2-7; tentatively, D is TRBD2 (6 bases). The germline V and J ends were trimmed by 4 bases and 4 bases, with 17 bases remaining between them. The CDR3 spans 15 residues. The V gene's germline CDR1 is MNHNS and CDR2 SASEGT. The CDR3 sequence is CASSVAVGGLYEQYF. As DNA, the CDR3 is TGTGCCAGCAGTGTCGCGGTTGGGGGACTTTACGAGCAGTACTTC.

This clonotype has more than one count but fewer than ten. The rearrangement joins TRBV4-1 to TRBJ2-5; TRBD2 matches at 12 bases. With V trimmed by 0 bases and J by 5 bases, 4 bases remained unmatched. The CDR3 has 16 residues. Germline V gene data show CDR1 as MGHRA and CDR2 as YSYEKL. In DNA form, the CDR3 reads TGCGCCAGCAGCCAAGAAAGGACTAGCGGGATGGAGACCCAGTACTTC. Its translation: CASSQERTSGMETQYF.

The table lists this clonotype with a few counts. The rearrangement uses TRBV20-1 and TRBJ2-7, with 10 bases aligning to TRBD1. With the DNA end fitting TRBJ2-5 better, the J assignment may be wrong. CDR1 is DFQATT and CDR2 is SNEGSKA in the germline V gene (reference sequence). CDR3 length: 13 residues. CDR3 residues: CSAPGTGDETQYF. In DNA, the CDR3 is TGCAGTGCTCCCGGGACAGGGGACGAGACCCAGTACTTC.